This TCR beta chain was documented in a study of graft-versus-host responses after intestinal transplantation. Study background: Tacrolimus plus steroids were given to all recipients for roughly 3 years, preceded by anti-thymocyte globulin induction. Study results and caveats: Allografts of patients with graft-donor T cell macrochimerism showed high graft-versus-host to host-versus-graft clone ratios. Peak GvH clone levels in circulation were associated with early post-transplant HvG declines.

Produced via immunoSEQ multiplex PCR; TCRdb's table is partial and in-frame only. The sample records over 45,000 clones, 80% to 90% being singletons. About this clone itself: The target antigen is unknown. Germline and junction disagree at one end, which may indicate a read error.

The CDR3 runs to 16 residues. Germline CDR1 and CDR2: SSHAT and FNYEAQ (reference sequence). The chain combines TRBV7-7 with TRBJ1-3; TRBD1 matches 10 bases. This material consisted of PBMCs, taken 26 days after transplant. This receptor was identified in a human patient who received an intestinal transplant, so some T cells may come from the graft donor. This chain's CDR3 is CASSRQGASSGNTIYF. The CDR3 DNA reads TGTGCTAGCAGCAGACAGGGGGCCAGCTCTGGAAACACCATATATTTT.